One and the same sample provided the 5 T cell receptor beta chains below, sequenced in a study of blood T cell repertoires in COVID-19. This table comes from immunoSEQ multiplex PCR, and its TCRdb copy is limited to in-frame clones, with some not included. In the table there are some 330,000 clones, just over 85% of which are singletons. Material: PBMCs or T cells enriched from blood (not recorded which). These TCRs come from a young man who had recovered from COVID-19.

A few counts support this clone. V is TRBV28 and J is TRBJ2-2; 8 bases map to TRBD1. The trim removed 1 base at V and 6 bases at J, leaving 4 bases unmatched. The germline V gene has CDR1 MDHEN and CDR2 SYDVKM. This CDR3 spans 15 amino acids. CDR3 residues: CASSLLLDRAGELFF. For the CDR3, the DNA is TGTGCCAGCAGTTTATTGCTGGACAGGGCCGGGGAGCTGTTTTTT.

The chain is built from TRBV24-1 and TRBJ2-2; the D gene is possibly TRBD2 (5 bases). The V end lost 2 bases, the J end lost 5 bases, and 14 bases lay between the germline ends. CDR1 is KGHDR, CDR2 SFDVKD, per germline. The CDR3 runs 16 residues. The CDR3 reads CATSDWSGFGTGELFF. The CDR3 coding sequence is TGTGCCACCAGTGATTGGTCGGGGTTTGGAACCGGGGAGCTGTTTTTT.

The CDR3 coding sequence is TGCAGCGTTGAATTCGCGGGACAGGTGCCTTATGGCTACACCTTC. Protein: CSVEFAGQVPYGYTF. The J gene is TRBJ1-2, the V gene TRBV29-1; TRBD1 aligns across 8 bases. This CDR3 is built from 15 residues. With V trimmed by 2 bases and J by 5 bases, 10 bases remained unmatched. Germline CDR1 SQVTM, CDR2 ANQGSEA.

The chain recombines TRBV19 with TRBJ2-5, with 8 bases fitting TRBD1. Germline-derived CDR1 and CDR2 are LNHDA and SQIVND (reference sequence). Germline trimming cut 6 bases from V and 1 base from J; bases unmatched to any gene: 4. The CDR3 has 14 residues. CDR3 amino acids: CASSAQGVQETQYF. In nucleotides, the CDR3 is TGTGCCAGTAGCGCACAGGGGGTCCAAGAGACCCAGTACTTC.

The genes are TRBV28 and TRBJ1-2, with a possible D match to TRBD1 (5 bases). Germline V gives CDR1 MDHEN, CDR2 SYDVKM. V was trimmed by 4 bases and J by 5 bases, leaving 14 bases between them. The CDR3 length is 14 residues. The CDR3 protein is CASSSPYGGYGYTF. For the CDR3, the DNA is TGTGCCAGCAGTTCCCCCTACGGGGGGTATGGCTACACCTTC.